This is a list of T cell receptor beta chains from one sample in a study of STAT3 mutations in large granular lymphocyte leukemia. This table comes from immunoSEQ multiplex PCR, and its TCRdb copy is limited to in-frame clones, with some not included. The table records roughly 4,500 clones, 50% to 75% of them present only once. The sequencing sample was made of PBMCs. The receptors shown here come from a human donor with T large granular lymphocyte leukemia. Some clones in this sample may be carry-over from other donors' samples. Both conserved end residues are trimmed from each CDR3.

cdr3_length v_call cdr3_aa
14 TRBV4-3 ASSQDLAPGSPEAF
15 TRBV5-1 ASSPGRLDRGRETQY
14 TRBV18 ASSPSSQGRNTEAF
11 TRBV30 AWSVRLRETQY
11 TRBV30 ASPGSGNYGYT
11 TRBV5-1 ASSLGGSPEAF
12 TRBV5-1 ASSFLGSTDTQY
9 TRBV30 AWWRYNEQF
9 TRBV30 AWRLHEKLF
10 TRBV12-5 ASGSSLDTQY
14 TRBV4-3 ASSQEQGPLAYGYT